This entry lists 17 T cell receptor beta chains sequenced from one sample in a study of identical twins. TCRdb itself ran the 5' RACE reads through MiXCR, one entry per CDR3 protein. This table holds around 960,000 distinct CDR3 sequences, around an eighth found once. These data were also filed under a second study, of yellow fever vaccine responses in identical twins.

The specimen sequenced was PBMCs. These receptors came from a woman between 18 and 30 years old in good health.

This clonotype was observed a handful of times. The rearrangement links TRBV12-3 or TRBV12-4 to TRBJ2-4; 8 bases fit TRBD1. This CDR3 comprises 15 residues. V gave up 5 bases and J gave up 7 bases; unmatched junction bases: 10. CDR3 sequence reads: CASSPEGQGLNIQYF. CDR3 DNA: TGTGCCAGCAGTCCAGAAGGACAGGGCTTGAACATTCAGTACTTC.

The V and J genes are TRBV28 and TRBJ1-2, with D perhaps TRBD1 (6 bases). The germline V gene encodes CDR1 MDHEN and CDR2 SYDVKM. Trimming removed 3 bases at V and 5 bases at J, with 10 bases between. The CDR3 covers 13 residues. CDR3 region: CASSFGGRYGYTF. The CDR3 DNA follows: TGTGCCAGCAGTTTTGGGGGGCGATATGGCTACACCTTC.

This clonotype was counted between two and nine times. The CDR3 loop reads CASSPSGKETQYF. The CDR3 DNA sequence: TGCGCCAGCAGCCCCAGCGGGAAAGAGACCCAGTACTTC. The chain links TRBV5-1 to TRBJ2-5; 7 bases align to TRBD2. This CDR3 is 13 amino acids long. Germline CDR1 reads SGHRS; CDR2 reads YFSETQ. The ends lost 4 bases at V and 3 bases at J; junction bases unmatched: 3.

V usage is TRBV5-1 and J usage is TRBJ2-3; the D gene is possibly TRBD1 (6 bases). V lost 4 bases and J lost 4, with 16 bases in between. The CDR3 spans 15 residues. Per germline, CDR1 SGHRS and CDR2 YFSETQ. In DNA, the CDR3 is TGCGCCAGCAGCGACGGGACAATTTGGCCAGATACGCAGTATTTT. Translated, it gives CASSDGTIWPDTQYF.

The chain recombines TRBV11-2 with TRBJ2-7, with a weak D call TRBD1 (6 bases). Trimming pared 5 bases from V and 5 bases from J, leaving 19 bases between. The CDR3 runs to 15 residues. Germline-derived CDR1 and CDR2 are SGHAT and FQNNGV. In nucleotides, the CDR3 is TGTGCCAGCAGCCGACAACAGGGTTTGGGGAACGAGCAGTACTTC. This gives the protein CASSRQQGLGNEQYF.

In this sample, this clonotype turned up many times. J is TRBJ2-3 and V is TRBV6-2 or TRBV6-3; 11 nucleotides agree with TRBD2. This CDR3 contains 14 residues. Germline CDR1 reads MNHEY; CDR2 reads SVGEGT. V lost 6 bases, J lost 5 bases, and 4 bases stayed unmatched. CDR3 sequence: CASSLLAGEDTQYF. The CDR3 nucleotides are TGTGCCAGCAGCTTACTAGCGGGGGAAGATACGCAGTATTTT.

The sample holds a few counts of this clonotype. This chain connects TRBV6-5 to TRBJ1-2, with D uncertain. The CDR3 length is 16 residues. Between the trimmed V and J ends, which lost 0 bases and 5 bases, there was a span of 16 bases. CDR1 and CDR2 from the germline V gene are MNHEY and SVGAGI. CDR3 nucleotides: TGTGCCAGCAGTTACTCGGCCTTAGACTCTCCTTATGGCTACACCTTC. Amino acid sequence: CASSYSALDSPYGYTF.

The sample holds many counts of this clonotype. The V call is TRBV6-5, the J call TRBJ1-4; D is undetermined. Trimming removed 0 bases from V and 5 bases from J, with 10 bases in between. Germline-derived CDR1 and CDR2 are MNHEY and SVGAGI. The CDR3 spans 15 residues. CDR3: CASSYSKGRNEKLFF. In nucleotides, the CDR3 is TGTGCCAGCAGTTACTCGAAGGGAAGGAATGAAAAACTGTTTTTT.

This chain connects TRBV5-1 to TRBJ2-7; the match to TRBD1 covers 9 bases. CDR3 length: 15 residues. V was pared by 2 bases and J by 2 bases, with 5 bases of the junction left unmatched. Germline values: CDR1 SGHRS, CDR2 YFSETQ. The chain's CDR3 is CASSFGQGITYEQYF. The CDR3 nucleotides read TGCGCCAGCAGCTTCGGACAGGGGATAACCTACGAGCAGTACTTC.

This clonotype was counted at least ten times. This sequence joins TRBV29-1 and TRBJ2-1, with 11 bases aligning to TRBD2. The CDR3 extends over 14 amino acids. CDR1 is SQVTM and CDR2 is ANQGSEA in the germline V gene. Germline trimming cut 6 bases from V and 4 bases from J; bases unmatched to any gene: 5. CDR3 region: CSVFGTSGYNEQFF. CDR3 nucleotides: TGCAGCGTCTTTGGGACTAGCGGTTACAATGAGCAGTTCTTC.

The sample holds a few counts of this clonotype. V usage is TRBV5-1 and J usage is TRBJ1-4; D call uncertain. Trimming left V 4 bases short and J 12 bases short, with 19 bases between. This CDR3 has 14 amino acids. Germline CDR1 and CDR2: SGHRS and YFSETQ. The CDR3 protein is CASSPDAWRRELFF. The CDR3 DNA sequence: TGCGCCAGCAGCCCCGACGCATGGCGGAGGGAACTGTTTTTT.

The rearrangement uses TRBV5-1 and TRBJ1-1, with a tentative D call TRBD1 (5 bases). The V end lost 2 bases, the J end lost 1 base, and 9 bases lay between the germline ends. Germline values: CDR1 SGHRS, CDR2 YFSETQ. The CDR3 has 14 residues. The CDR3 loop is CASSFKGQNTEAFF. As DNA, the CDR3 is TGCGCCAGCAGCTTTAAAGGACAGAACACTGAAGCTTTCTTT.

This clonotype came up a few times. V gene TRBV5-1 combines with J gene TRBJ2-5; possible D gene TRBD2, 6 bases. The CDR3 has 14 residues. Looked up from germline, CDR1 is SGHRS and CDR2 is YFSETQ. Trimming stripped 5 bases from V and 5 bases from J, with 16 bases between. The CDR3 DNA follows: TGCGCCAGCAGGACGGGACTGGGGATGGAGACCCAGTACTTC. It is translated as CASRTGLGMETQYF.

The V call is TRBV5-1, the J call TRBJ2-7; tentatively, D is TRBD1 (7 bases). The V and J ends lost 3 bases and 3 bases respectively, with 19 bases between them. Per the germline V gene, CDR1 is SGHRS and CDR2 is YFSETQ. The CDR3 length is 16 residues. CDR3 amino acids: CASSSQGGPVGYEQYF. CDR3 coding DNA: TGCGCCAGCAGCTCCCAGGGGGGACCGGTAGGCTACGAGCAGTACTTC.

This clonotype was detected a few times. The chain employs TRBV27 and TRBJ2-3; D is unclear. Trimming removed 3 bases at V and 0 bases at J, with 19 bases between. CDR1 and CDR2 (germline): MNHEY, SMNVEV (reference sequence). The length of the CDR3 is 18 residues. In nucleotides, the CDR3 is TGTGCCAGCAGTTTTTTGGCAACCTTTGGGCCTAGCACAGATACGCAGTATTTT. Its translation: CASSFLATFGPSTDTQYF.

The table lists this clonotype with many counts. V usage is TRBV7-9 and J usage is TRBJ2-2; unclear D gene. Germline CDR1 reads SEHNR; CDR2 reads FQNEAQ (reference sequence). The CDR3 consists of 14 residues. V dropped 3 bases and J dropped 3 bases, with 8 bases sitting between them. This chain's CDR3 is CASSFRPDTGELFF. In DNA, the CDR3 is TGTGCCAGCAGCTTCCGGCCAGACACCGGGGAGCTGTTTTTT.

This chain uses TRBV19 with TRBJ2-1; 7 nucleotides align to TRBD1. The CDR3 extends over 16 amino acids. The V segment lost 4 bases and the J segment 1 base; nucleotides outside the gene matches: 7. Germline CDR1 and CDR2: LNHDA and SQIVND (reference sequence). CDR3 sequence: CASSTWDSPSYNEQFF. The DNA of the CDR3 is TGTGCCAGTAGTACCTGGGACAGTCCGTCCTACAATGAGCAGTTCTTC.